Described below is a single T cell receptor (beta chain) sequence and its context. Its cognate antigen is unknown. Sequencing used immunoSEQ multiplex PCR; TCRdb keeps in-frame clones, though not all of them. Of roughly 60,000 clones in the sample, around 90% were seen once. This entry is derived from a study of T cell responses to AZD1222 COVID-19 vaccine. Findings and caveats of the study: Baseline seropositives among AZD1222 recipients totaled only five to seven. With dominance at 160-218 and 743-854, vaccine-associated CD4 TCRs spanned spike.

This CDR3 is 11 amino acids long. Germline CDR1 and CDR2: SEHNR and FQNEAQ (reference sequence). The germline V and J ends were trimmed by 4 bases and 4 bases, with 5 bases remaining between them. Sequences were derived from peripheral blood, sampled on day 0 of AZD1222 vaccination. The clonotype comes from an adult in good health. This chain links TRBV7-9 with TRBJ2-7; D is unresolved. The CDR3 region has the DNA TGTGCCAGCAGCTCCGCTTACGAGCAGTACTTC. Encoded protein: CASSSAYEQYF.